The entry that follows covers one T cell receptor (beta chain) sequence. Its antigen is unknown. These data are taken from a study of T cells in Graves' hyperthyroidism and ophthalmopathy. General study points: Blood held most thyroid clonotypes expanded above 0.001 frequency.

At least 3 on the Clinical Activity Score was recorded for ophthalmopathy patients, who also had NOSPECS grade at least 4 and duration under 3 months. Based on clinical symptoms, serum thyroxine and TRAb, thyroid ultrasound and orbital computed tomography, diagnoses were reached. The CDR3 loop spans 13 amino acids. Looked up from germline, CDR1 is MNHNS and CDR2 is SASEGT. The V and J ends lost 5 bases and 9 bases respectively, with 13 bases between them. Amplification of TCR beta CDR3 regions used RNA as the template. The HTBI set primed first-round TCR CDR3 RT-PCR. TCRdb passed the multiplex PCR reads through MiXCR, listing each CDR3 protein once. Found here are around 570,000 distinct CDR3 sequences, approximately 20% of them singletons; the top ten hold 45% to 50%.

The origin of this receptor is a middle-aged man with Graves' ophthalmopathy. This chain links TRBV6-1 with TRBJ2-2; no clear D gene. Sequencing was done on a sample of blood. The CDR3 DNA reads as TGTGCCAGCAGTCGGACGATCCGTTGGGAGCTGTTTTTT. Translated: CASSRTIRWELFF.